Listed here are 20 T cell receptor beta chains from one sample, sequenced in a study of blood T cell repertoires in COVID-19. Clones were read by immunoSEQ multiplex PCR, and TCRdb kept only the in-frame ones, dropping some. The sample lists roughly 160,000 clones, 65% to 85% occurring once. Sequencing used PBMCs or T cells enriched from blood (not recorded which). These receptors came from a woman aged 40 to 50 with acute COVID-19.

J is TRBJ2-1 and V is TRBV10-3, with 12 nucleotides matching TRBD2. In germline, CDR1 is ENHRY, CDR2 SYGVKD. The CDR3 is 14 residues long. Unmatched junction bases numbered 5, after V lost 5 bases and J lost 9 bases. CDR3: CAISRLAGVVEQFF. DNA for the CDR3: TGTGCCATCAGTAGACTAGCGGGAGTTGTTGAGCAGTTCTTC.

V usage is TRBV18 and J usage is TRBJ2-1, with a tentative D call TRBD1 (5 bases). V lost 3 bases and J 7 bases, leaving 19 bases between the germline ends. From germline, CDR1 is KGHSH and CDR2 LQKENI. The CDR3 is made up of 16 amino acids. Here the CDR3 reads CASSPYQGQGLNEQFF. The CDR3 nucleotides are TGTGCCAGCTCACCTTACCAGGGCCAGGGTCTGAATGAGCAGTTCTTC.

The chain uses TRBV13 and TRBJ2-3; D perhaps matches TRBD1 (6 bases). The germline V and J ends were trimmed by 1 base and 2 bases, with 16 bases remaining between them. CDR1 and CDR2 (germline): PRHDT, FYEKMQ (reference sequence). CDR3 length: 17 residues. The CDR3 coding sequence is TGTGCCAGCAGCTTAGTTCCAGGGGATCTGAACACAGATACGCAGTATTTT. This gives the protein CASSLVPGDLNTDTQYF.

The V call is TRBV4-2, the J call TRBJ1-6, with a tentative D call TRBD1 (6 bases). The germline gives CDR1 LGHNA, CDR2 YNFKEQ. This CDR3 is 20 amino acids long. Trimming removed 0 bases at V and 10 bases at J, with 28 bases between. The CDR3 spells CASSQDLWQQGSGVQSPLHF. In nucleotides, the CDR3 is TGTGCCAGCAGCCAAGATCTCTGGCAACAGGGCAGCGGGGTTCAATCACCCCTCCACTTT.

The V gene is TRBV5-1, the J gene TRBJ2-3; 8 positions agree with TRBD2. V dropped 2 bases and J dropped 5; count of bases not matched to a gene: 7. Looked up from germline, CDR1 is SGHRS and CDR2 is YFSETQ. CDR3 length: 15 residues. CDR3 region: CASSFGREGRDTQYF. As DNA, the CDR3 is TGCGCCAGCAGCTTCGGTCGGGAGGGCCGAGATACGCAGTATTTT.

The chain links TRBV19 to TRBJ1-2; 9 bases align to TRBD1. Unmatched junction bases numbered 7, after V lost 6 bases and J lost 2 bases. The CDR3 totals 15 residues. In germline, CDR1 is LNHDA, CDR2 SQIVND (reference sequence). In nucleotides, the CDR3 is TGTGCCAGTAGCTGGGACAGGGCAAGGAACTATGGCTACACCTTC. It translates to CASSWDRARNYGYTF. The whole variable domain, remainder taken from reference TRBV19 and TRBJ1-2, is DGGITQSPKYLFRKEGQNVTLSCEQNLNHDAMYWYRQDPGQGLRLIYYSQIVNDFQKGDIAEGYSVSREKKESFPLTVTSAQKNPTAFYLCASSWDRARNYGYTFGSGTRLTVV.

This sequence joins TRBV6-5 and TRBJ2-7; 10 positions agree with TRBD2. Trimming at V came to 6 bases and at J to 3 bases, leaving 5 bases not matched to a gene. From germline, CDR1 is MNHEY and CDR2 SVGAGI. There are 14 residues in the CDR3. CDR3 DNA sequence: TGTGCCAGCAGCCACCTAGCGGGAGACTACGAGCAGTACTTC. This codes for CASSHLAGDYEQYF.

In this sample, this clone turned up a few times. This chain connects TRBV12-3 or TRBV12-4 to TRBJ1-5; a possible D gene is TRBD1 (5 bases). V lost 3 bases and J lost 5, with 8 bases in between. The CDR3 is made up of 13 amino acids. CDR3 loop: CASSLWGDQPQHF. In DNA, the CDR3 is TGTGCCAGCAGTTTGTGGGGGGATCAGCCCCAGCATTTT.

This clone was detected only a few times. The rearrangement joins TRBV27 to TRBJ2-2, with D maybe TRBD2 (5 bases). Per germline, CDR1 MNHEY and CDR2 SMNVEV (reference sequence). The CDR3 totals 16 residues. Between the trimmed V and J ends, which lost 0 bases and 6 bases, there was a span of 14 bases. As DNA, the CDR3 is TGTGCCAGCAGTTTATCTTTGAGGGTAGGGTCCGGGGAGCTGTTTTTT. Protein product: CASSLSLRVGSGELFF.

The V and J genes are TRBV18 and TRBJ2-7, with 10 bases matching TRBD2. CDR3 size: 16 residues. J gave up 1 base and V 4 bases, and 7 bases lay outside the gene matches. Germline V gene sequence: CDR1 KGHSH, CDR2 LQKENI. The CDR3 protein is CASSLAGTSESYEQYF. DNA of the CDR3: TGTGCCAGCTCACTTGCCGGGACTAGCGAGTCCTACGAGCAGTACTTC.

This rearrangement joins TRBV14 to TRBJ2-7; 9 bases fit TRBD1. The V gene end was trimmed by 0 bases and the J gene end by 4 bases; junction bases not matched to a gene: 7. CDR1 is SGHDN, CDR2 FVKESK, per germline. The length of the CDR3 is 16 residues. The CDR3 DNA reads TGTGCCAGCAGCCAAGAAATGGGACAGGGCGCGTACGAGCAGTACTTC. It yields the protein CASSQEMGQGAYEQYF.

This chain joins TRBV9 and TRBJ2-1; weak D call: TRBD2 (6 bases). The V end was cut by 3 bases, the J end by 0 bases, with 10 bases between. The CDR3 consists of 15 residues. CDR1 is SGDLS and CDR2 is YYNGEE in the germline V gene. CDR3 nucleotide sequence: TGTGCCAGCAGCGCGGGACTGAGCTCCTACAATGAGCAGTTCTTC. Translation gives CASSAGLSSYNEQFF. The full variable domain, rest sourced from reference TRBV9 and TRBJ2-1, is DSGVTQTPKHLITATGQRVTLRCSPRSGDLSVYWYQQSLDQGLQFLIQYYNGEERAKGNILERFSAQQFPDLHSELNLSSLELGDSALYFCASSAGLSSYNEQFFGPGTRLTVL.

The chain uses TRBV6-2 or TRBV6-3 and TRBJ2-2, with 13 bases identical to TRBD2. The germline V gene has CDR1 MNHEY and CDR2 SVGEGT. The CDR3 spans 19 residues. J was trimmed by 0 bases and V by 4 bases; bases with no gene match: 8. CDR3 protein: CASSFPGLAGPANTGELFF. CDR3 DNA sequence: TGTGCCAGCAGTTTCCCGGGACTAGCGGGACCCGCGAACACCGGGGAGCTGTTTTTT.

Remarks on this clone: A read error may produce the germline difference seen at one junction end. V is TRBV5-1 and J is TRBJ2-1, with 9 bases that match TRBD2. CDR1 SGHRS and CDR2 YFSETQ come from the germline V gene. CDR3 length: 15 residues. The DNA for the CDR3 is TGCGCCAGCAGCTCTGGTGGTAGCGGGAGTATAACTCCGATCTTC. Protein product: CASSSGGSGSITPIF.

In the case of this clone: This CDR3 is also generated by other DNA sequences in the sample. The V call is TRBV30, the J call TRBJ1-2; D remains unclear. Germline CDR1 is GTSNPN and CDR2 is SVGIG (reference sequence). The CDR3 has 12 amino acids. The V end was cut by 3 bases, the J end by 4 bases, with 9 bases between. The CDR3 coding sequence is TGTGCCTGGAGCGAGGGAAGCTATGGCTACACCTTC. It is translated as CAWSEGSYGYTF.

The CDR3 DNA sequence: TGTGCCACCAGTGAAGGGGGCAGGGAACCCAATGAGCAGTTCTTC. Protein product: CATSEGGREPNEQFF. The genes are TRBV24-1 and TRBJ2-1, with 7 bases that match TRBD1. Per the germline V gene, CDR1 is KGHDR and CDR2 is SFDVKD. V shed 4 bases, J shed 6 bases, and the junction held 8 bases outside the gene matches. The CDR3 has 15 residues.

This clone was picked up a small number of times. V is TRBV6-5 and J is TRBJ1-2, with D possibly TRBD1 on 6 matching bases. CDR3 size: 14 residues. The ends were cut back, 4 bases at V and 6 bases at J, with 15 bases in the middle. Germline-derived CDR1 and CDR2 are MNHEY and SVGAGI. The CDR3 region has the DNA TGTGCCAGCAGTTTCCGGGGGGGGCGTAATGGCTACACCTTC. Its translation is CASSFRGGRNGYTF.

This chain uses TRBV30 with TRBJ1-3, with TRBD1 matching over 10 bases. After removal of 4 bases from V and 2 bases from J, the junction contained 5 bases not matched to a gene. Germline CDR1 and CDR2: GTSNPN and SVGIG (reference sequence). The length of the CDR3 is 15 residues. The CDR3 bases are TGTGCCTGGACGCCGGGACAGGGGACTGGAAACACCATATATTTT. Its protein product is CAWTPGQGTGNTIYF.

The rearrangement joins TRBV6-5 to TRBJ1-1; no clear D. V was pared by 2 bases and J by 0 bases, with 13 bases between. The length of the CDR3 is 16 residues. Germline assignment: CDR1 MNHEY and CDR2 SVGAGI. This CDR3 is CASSYGSPGMNTEAFF. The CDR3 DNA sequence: TGTGCCAGCAGTTACGGGAGCCCCGGAATGAACACTGAAGCTTTCTTT.

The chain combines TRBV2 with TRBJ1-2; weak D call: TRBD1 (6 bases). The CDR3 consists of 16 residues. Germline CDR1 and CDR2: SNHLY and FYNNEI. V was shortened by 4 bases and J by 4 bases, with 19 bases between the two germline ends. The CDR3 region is CASSVDSLPTFYGYTF. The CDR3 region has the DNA TGTGCCAGCAGTGTGGACAGTTTGCCGACATTCTATGGCTACACCTTC.